This T cell receptor beta chain originates from a study of blood T cell repertoires in COVID-19 (dated by TCRdb to the early 2020s). For context, the study as a whole: Collaborator samples came from the United States, Italy and Spain and covered acute and convalescent phases of COVID-19. The material from the prospective study consisted of cDNA or gDNA derived from T cells, B-cell-depleted T cells, or PBMCs. Subjects who had been exposed to COVID-19, were actively infected with it, or had recovered from it provided the deeply sampled blood TCRbeta repertoires that made up the dataset. The repertoires were made available in a free public database intended to serve as a resource for research on the immune response to SARS-CoV-2. The samples were drawn from two sources: the first 160 participants of the ongoing ImmuneRACE study, and over 950 subjects contributed by 6 global collaborators. Sample metadata almost always included a de-identified subject ID, COVID-19 status, age in years and sex. Where available, HLA class I and class II types were taken from metadata supplied by the sample provider and were not determined by assay-based typing. Points the paper makes about the study in general: The quantity of clinical and demographic metadata differed by source and by participant and was supplied without curation.

Whole blood was collected in K2EDTA tubes by collaborating institutions according to the institutions' own protocols. For TCRbeta analysis, collaborators shipped samples in one of three forms: frozen whole blood, isolated PBMCs, or DNA extracted from either of those sample types. The CDR1 and CDR2 encoded by the germline V gene are SGDLS and YYNGEE. The CDR3 has 14 amino acids, counting the end cysteine and phenylalanine. Of all the DNA, just the CDR3 is kept, 42 bases in frame from base 1. At the junction V is shortened by 3 bases and J by 0 bases, with 7 bases in between. On this clone itself: Its recognized antigen is unknown. The sample holds no much larger clone one base away, and base qualities are not on file.

TCRbeta CDR3 regions were amplified from genomic DNA by means of the immunoSEQ Assay, a bias-controlled multiplex PCR. Per the authors' processing: The number of nucleated cells in each sample was estimated from the amplification of reference gene primers within the assay. To quantify the absolute abundance of each unique TCRbeta CDR3 rearrangement, sequence reads were collapsed and filtered. Productive Simpson clonality was computed per sample as the square root of Simpson's diversity index over productive rearrangements. TCRdb stores this immuneACCESS table with in-frame sequences only. Part of the clones is absent; in the studies checked, under half of the shortfall reflects unresolved V genes, and no reason is known for the rest. D and trimming come from the DNA, and the V and J calls and clone size come from that table. This sample has 100,000 to 150,000 clones in its table, and around nine tenths of those were observed once. The ten biggest clones cover 0.88% of the sample.

The chain employs TRBV9 and TRBJ2-1, with a tentative D gene TRBD2 over 5 matching bases. Sequenced input: peripheral blood. This receptor was taken from a woman aged 45 to 65 with active or convalescent COVID-19. CDR3 region: CASSADYSYNEQFF. In nucleotides, the sequence is TGTGCCAGCAGCGCCGACTACTCCTACAATGAGCAGTTCTTC.